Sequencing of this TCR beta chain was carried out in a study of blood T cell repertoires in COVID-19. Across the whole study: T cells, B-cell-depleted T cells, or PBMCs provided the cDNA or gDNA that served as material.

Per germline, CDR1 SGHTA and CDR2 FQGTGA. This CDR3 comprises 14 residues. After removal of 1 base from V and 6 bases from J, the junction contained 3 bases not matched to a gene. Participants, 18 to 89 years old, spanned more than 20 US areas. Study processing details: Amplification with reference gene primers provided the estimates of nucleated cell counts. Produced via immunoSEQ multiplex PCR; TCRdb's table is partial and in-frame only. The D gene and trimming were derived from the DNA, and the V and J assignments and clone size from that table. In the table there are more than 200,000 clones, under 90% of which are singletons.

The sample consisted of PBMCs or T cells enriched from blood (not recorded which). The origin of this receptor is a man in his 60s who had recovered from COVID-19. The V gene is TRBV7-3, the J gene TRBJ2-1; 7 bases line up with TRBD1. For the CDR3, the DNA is TGTGCCAGCAGCTTAAGAGGGGGCCCCAATGAGCAGTTCTTC. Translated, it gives CASSLRGGPNEQFF.